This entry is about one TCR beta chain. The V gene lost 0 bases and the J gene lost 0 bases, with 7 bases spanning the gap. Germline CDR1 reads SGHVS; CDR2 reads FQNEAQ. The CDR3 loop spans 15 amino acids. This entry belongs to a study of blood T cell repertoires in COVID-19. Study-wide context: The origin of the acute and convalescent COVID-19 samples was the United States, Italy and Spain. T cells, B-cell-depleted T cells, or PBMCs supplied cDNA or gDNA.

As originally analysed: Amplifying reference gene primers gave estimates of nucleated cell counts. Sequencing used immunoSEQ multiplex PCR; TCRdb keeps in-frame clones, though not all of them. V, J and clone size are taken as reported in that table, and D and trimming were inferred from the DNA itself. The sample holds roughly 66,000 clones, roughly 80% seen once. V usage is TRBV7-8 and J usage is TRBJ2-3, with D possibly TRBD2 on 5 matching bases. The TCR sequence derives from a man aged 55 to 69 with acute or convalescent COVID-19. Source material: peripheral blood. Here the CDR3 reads CASSLAAGSTDTQYF. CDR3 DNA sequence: TGTGCCAGCAGCTTAGCGGCGGGTAGCACAGATACGCAGTATTTT.